Given below is one T cell receptor (beta chain) in context. Its specificity is unknown. This entry belongs to a study of OX40 agonist ivuxolimab in advanced cancers. Study overall: Under the entry rules, prior anti-PD-1, anti-PD-L1 or anti-CTLA-4 therapy was allowed, and around 40% had some.

General observations from the study: Dosing at 0.1 to 3.0 mg/kg was accompanied by clonal expansion of CD4+ and CD8+ blood T cells by week 6.

Produced via immunoSEQ multiplex PCR; TCRdb's table is partial and in-frame only. This table has around 72,000 clones, 89% appearing once. The CDR3 consists of 15 residues. Trimming removed 4 bases from V and 6 bases from J; junction bases left unmatched: 13. CDR1 and CDR2 from the germline V gene are SGHRS and YFSETQ. This sample comprised CD4+ or CD8+ T cells sorted from blood, obtained in a trial of the OX40 agonist ivuxolimab. This receptor was obtained from an adult with an advanced solid tumor such as melanoma, head and neck, liver or kidney cancer. J is TRBJ2-7 and V is TRBV5-1; TRBD1 matches at 7 bases. The CDR3 here is CASSPGWDRKGEQYF. The CDR3 DNA is TGCGCCAGCAGCCCAGGATGGGACAGAAAGGGCGAGCAGTACTTC. The full variable domain, completed using reference TRBV5-1 and TRBJ2-7, is KAGVTQTPRYLIKTRGQQVTLSCSPISGHRSVSWYQQTPGQGLQFLFEYFSETQRNKGNFPGRFSGRQFSNSRSEMNVSTLELGDSALYLCASSPGWDRKGEQYFGPGTRLTVT.